These T cell receptor beta chains were read from a single sample in a study of blood T cell repertoires in COVID-19. Data came from immunoSEQ multiplex PCR; TCRdb stores just in-frame clones and leaves some out. The sample includes about 61,000 clones, around 87% of them seen just once. The sample comprised peripheral blood. Receptors were obtained from a human donor in a cohort sampled during active COVID-19. Both conserved end residues are part of each CDR3. Fields, in order: J gene, D gene, V gene, clone size, CDR3 DNA, CDR3 protein. The D gene is left open where the match is weak. Clone size, where shown, is once, few, many, or a class for clones that have expanded.

j_gene: TRBJ1-1; d_gene: -; v_gene: TRBV4-1; abundance: -; CDR3nt: TGCGCCAGCAGCCAAAGATCGGACAGCTCTGAAGCTTTCTTT; CDR3aa: CASSQRSDSSEAFF
j_gene: TRBJ2-7; d_gene: -; v_gene: TRBV6-2/TRBV6-3; abundance: -; CDR3nt: TGTGCCAGCAGTTACTCGAGGACAGCCTACGAGCAGTACTTC; CDR3aa: CASSYSRTAYEQYF
j_gene: TRBJ1-1; d_gene: TRBD1; v_gene: TRBV3-1/TRBV3-2; abundance: -; CDR3nt: TGTGCCAGCAGCCCGGACAGGGCAATGATTGCTGAAGCTTTCTTT; CDR3aa: CASSPDRAMIAEAFF
j_gene: TRBJ1-5; d_gene: TRBD1; v_gene: TRBV4-3; abundance: -; CDR3nt: TGCGCCAGCAGCCAATCCCGACAGGGGGCGAGTCAGCCCCAGCATTTT; CDR3aa: CASSQSRQGASQPQHF
j_gene: TRBJ1-1; d_gene: TRBD1; v_gene: TRBV11-1; abundance: -; CDR3nt: TGTGCCAGCAGCGCCGGACAGGGGAACACTGAAGCTTTCTTT; CDR3aa: CASSAGQGNTEAFF
j_gene: TRBJ1-4; d_gene: -; v_gene: TRBV18; abundance: once; CDR3nt: TGTGCCAGCTCATCCGGTGCAACTAATGAAAAACTGTTTTTT; CDR3aa: CASSSGATNEKLFF
j_gene: TRBJ1-2; d_gene: -; v_gene: TRBV5-5; abundance: -; CDR3nt: TGTGCCAGCAGCTTAGGGGCAGGGGATTATAATGGTTATGGCTACACCTTC; CDR3aa: CASSLGAGDYNGYGYTF
j_gene: TRBJ2-5; d_gene: TRBD2; v_gene: TRBV11-2; abundance: -; CDR3nt: TGTGCCAGCAGCTTACTTAGCGGGGGGCCGGAGACCCAGTACTTC; CDR3aa: CASSLLSGGPETQYF
j_gene: TRBJ1-1; d_gene: -; v_gene: TRBV6-5; abundance: -; CDR3nt: TGTGCCAGCAGTTACTCGATACAGGGTGGCACTGAAGCTTTCTTT; CDR3aa: CASSYSIQGGTEAFF
j_gene: TRBJ2-3; d_gene: -; v_gene: TRBV11-2; abundance: -; CDR3nt: TGTGCCAGCAGCTTAGCGGGAAGCACAGATACGCAGTATTTT; CDR3aa: CASSLAGSTDTQYF
j_gene: TRBJ1-5; d_gene: TRBD1; v_gene: TRBV5-1; abundance: -; CDR3nt: TGCGCCAGCAGCTTGGAGGGGGGACAGCCCAATCAGCCCCAGCATTTT; CDR3aa: CASSLEGGQPNQPQHF
j_gene: TRBJ1-1; d_gene: TRBD1; v_gene: TRBV5-4; abundance: -; CDR3nt: TGTGCCAGCAGCTGGGGCGGGAGGGGGCTAACTGAAGCTTTCTTT; CDR3aa: CASSWGGRGLTEAFF
j_gene: TRBJ2-1; d_gene: TRBD2; v_gene: TRBV13; abundance: -; CDR3nt: TGTGCCAGCAGCCCGATCTTGGGGCGGGGGAACTACAATGAGCAGTTCTTC; CDR3aa: CASSPILGRGNYNEQFF
j_gene: TRBJ1-6; d_gene: -; v_gene: TRBV5-1; abundance: -; CDR3nt: TGCGCCAGCAGCTTGGTGACAGTGGAGTATAATTCACCCCTCCACTTT; CDR3aa: CASSLVTVEYNSPLHF
j_gene: TRBJ2-1; d_gene: -; v_gene: TRBV5-4; abundance: -; CDR3nt: TGTGCCAGCAGACCGGGACTTTTACTCGACAATGAGCAGTTCTTC; CDR3aa: CASRPGLLLDNEQFF
j_gene: TRBJ2-7; d_gene: TRBD2; v_gene: TRBV6-2/TRBV6-3; abundance: -; CDR3nt: TGTGCCAGCAGCTCCGGACAAATTAGCGGGAGGGCCGACGAGCAGTACTTC; CDR3aa: CASSSGQISGRADEQYF
j_gene: TRBJ2-7; d_gene: -; v_gene: TRBV28; abundance: once; CDR3nt: TGTGCCAGCAGTTACGGGAGCTCCTACGAGCAGTACTTC; CDR3aa: CASSYGSSYEQYF
j_gene: TRBJ2-7; d_gene: TRBD2; v_gene: TRBV10-3; abundance: -; CDR3nt: TGTGCCATCAGCAGCGGGACCACCTACGAGCAGTACTTC; CDR3aa: CAISSGTTYEQYF
j_gene: TRBJ2-3; d_gene: -; v_gene: TRBV19; abundance: -; CDR3nt: TGTGCCAGTCGTCTACCAGGGCTTCCCACAGATACGCAGTATTTT; CDR3aa: CASRLPGLPTDTQYF